This T cell receptor beta chain was found in a study of cytomegalovirus exposure and HLA in healthy donors. Both 60 Vbeta primers and 13 Jbeta primers went into the PCR. Clones were read by immunoSEQ multiplex PCR, and TCRdb kept only the in-frame ones, dropping some. Of about 120,000 clones in the sample, 70% to 85% were seen once. Study-wide findings and caveats: Later analysis identified a missense DCLRE1C variant that was linked to TCR beta V- and J-gene trimming. Association with HLA alleles at 0.05 false discovery rate was found for around 17,000 TCR beta sequences in a later analysis.

Turning to this clone: The antigen is undetermined.

The germline CDR1 and CDR2 sequences are SSHAT and FNYEAQ (reference sequence). This CDR3 is 14 amino acids long. Trimming at V came to 0 bases and at J to 2 bases, leaving 0 bases not matched to a gene. Material: PBMCs. This receptor was identified in a man aged 25-45 years in good health and CMV-seropositive. The chain carries TRBV7-7 and TRBJ2-5, with 7 bases fitting TRBD2. The CDR3 DNA is TGTGCCAGCAGCTTAGCGGGGGGGCAAGAGACCCAGTACTTC. It yields the protein CASSLAGGQETQYF.